The rows below give T cell receptor beta chains drawn from one sample of a study of beta chain features in type 1 diabetes. Sequencing used immunoSEQ multiplex PCR; TCRdb keeps in-frame clones, though not all of them. The sample comprises 350,000 to 450,000 clones, more than 13% of which are singletons, and about 0.02% rests with the top ten. Sample: naive CD4+ T cells from blood. These receptors all stem from a woman younger than 35 in good health. The CDR3 runs from the conserved cysteine through the conserved F or W. Fields, in order: clone size, D gene, V gene, J gene, CDR3 DNA, CDR3 protein. A D gene is named only where the DNA matches it firmly. Size is stated for part of the rows, as once, few or many counts, or as a class when the clone is expanded.

clone size: few
D gene: TRBD1
V gene: TRBV30
J gene: TRBJ1-4
CDR3 DNA: TGTGCCTGGAGTATGGGACAGGGGGACGAAAAACTGTTTTTT
CDR3 protein: CAWSMGQGDEKLFF

clone size: few
D gene: .
V gene: TRBV7-2
J gene: TRBJ2-7
CDR3 DNA: TGTGCCAGCAGCACCCGACGGACTTACGAGCAGTACTTC
CDR3 protein: CASSTRRTYEQYF

clone size: few
D gene: .
V gene: TRBV9
J gene: TRBJ1-2
CDR3 DNA: TGTGCCAGCAGCGTAGCCAATTCCCAATCGCGGGGCTACACCTTC
CDR3 protein: CASSVANSQSRGYTF

clone size: .
D gene: TRBD1
V gene: TRBV30
J gene: TRBJ2-7
CDR3 DNA: TGTGCCTGGAGTGTAGGGACAGGGTTTTTCCACGAGCAGTACTTC
CDR3 protein: CAWSVGTGFFHEQYF

clone size: .
D gene: .
V gene: TRBV15
J gene: TRBJ2-1
CDR3 DNA: TGTGCCACCAGCAACGGACTGCAATCGGGTTTAAATGAGCAGTTCTTC
CDR3 protein: CATSNGLQSGLNEQFF

clone size: .
D gene: TRBD2
V gene: TRBV5-1
J gene: TRBJ2-7
CDR3 DNA: TGCGCCAGCAGCCTTAGCGGGAGTAGCCACGAGCAGTACTTC
CDR3 protein: CASSLSGSSHEQYF

clone size: .
D gene: TRBD2
V gene: TRBV9
J gene: TRBJ2-1
CDR3 DNA: TGTGCCAGCAGCGTAGCTAGCGGGAAAATCAATGAGCAGTTCTTC
CDR3 protein: CASSVASGKINEQFF

clone size: .
D gene: TRBD1
V gene: TRBV18
J gene: TRBJ2-7
CDR3 DNA: TGTGCCAGCTCACCAGGGACAGGGGGCTACGAGCAGTACTTC
CDR3 protein: CASSPGTGGYEQYF

clone size: few
D gene: .
V gene: TRBV29-1
J gene: TRBJ2-3
CDR3 DNA: TGCAGCGTGAGCCTTCGACTAGTCCCAGATACGCAGTATTTT
CDR3 protein: CSVSLRLVPDTQYF

clone size: .
D gene: .
V gene: TRBV5-6
J gene: TRBJ2-7
CDR3 DNA: TGTGCCAGCAGCATGGGGGACATCAGGTCCTACGAGCAGTACTTC
CDR3 protein: CASSMGDIRSYEQYF

clone size: few
D gene: .
V gene: TRBV30
J gene: TRBJ2-2
CDR3 DNA: TGTGCCTGGAGGCGTTTTAACACCGGGGAGCTGTTTTTT
CDR3 protein: CAWRRFNTGELFF

clone size: .
D gene: TRBD2
V gene: TRBV28
J gene: TRBJ2-7
CDR3 DNA: TGTGCCAGCAGCACCAGAGCGGGATTCTCCTACGAGCAGTACTTC
CDR3 protein: CASSTRAGFSYEQYF

clone size: few
D gene: TRBD1
V gene: TRBV18
J gene: TRBJ2-7
CDR3 DNA: TGTGCCAGCTCTCAAGGTGGACAGGCCTCCTACGAGCAGTACTTC
CDR3 protein: CASSQGGQASYEQYF

clone size: few
D gene: TRBD2
V gene: TRBV7-9
J gene: TRBJ2-2
CDR3 DNA: TGTGCCAGCAGCCCGCAGGGAAGCGGGAGTACCGGGGAGCTGTTTTTT
CDR3 protein: CASSPQGSGSTGELFF

clone size: few
D gene: TRBD2
V gene: TRBV7-3
J gene: TRBJ2-7
CDR3 DNA: TGTGCCAGCAGCTTAGGCCTAGCGGGAGGGCCAAGCGAGCAGTACTTC
CDR3 protein: CASSLGLAGGPSEQYF

clone size: few
D gene: TRBD2
V gene: TRBV29-1
J gene: TRBJ2-7
CDR3 DNA: TGCAGCGCCGGACTAGCGGCATTTACCTCCTACGAGCAGTACTTC
CDR3 protein: CSAGLAAFTSYEQYF

clone size: .
D gene: .
V gene: TRBV2
J gene: TRBJ1-1
CDR3 DNA: TGTGCCAGCAGTGTGGGCAGGGCTCCTGAAGCTTTCTTT
CDR3 protein: CASSVGRAPEAFF

clone size: few
D gene: TRBD1
V gene: TRBV9
J gene: TRBJ2-5
CDR3 DNA: TGTGCCAGCAGCGGACCCGGGACAGGGGCTTGGGAGACCCAGTACTTC
CDR3 protein: CASSGPGTGAWETQYF

clone size: few
D gene: TRBD1
V gene: TRBV18
J gene: TRBJ1-4
CDR3 DNA: TGTGCCAGCTCATCCGACAGGGGCTACAATGAAAAACTGTTTTTT
CDR3 protein: CASSSDRGYNEKLFF

clone size: .
D gene: .
V gene: TRBV27
J gene: TRBJ2-7
CDR3 DNA: TGTGCCAGCAGTTCGATTCTACTGGACTCAGTCTACGAGCAGTACTTC
CDR3 protein: CASSSILLDSVYEQYF

clone size: few
D gene: TRBD1
V gene: TRBV28
J gene: TRBJ1-1
CDR3 DNA: TGTGCCAGCACTCTAGGGACAGGGGGCATCACTGAAGCTTTCTTT
CDR3 protein: CASTLGTGGITEAFF

clone size: .
D gene: .
V gene: TRBV13
J gene: TRBJ2-7
CDR3 DNA: TGTGCCAGCAGCTTCGACAGCCGCGAGCAGTACTTC
CDR3 protein: CASSFDSREQYF

clone size: few
D gene: .
V gene: TRBV29-1
J gene: TRBJ2-7
CDR3 DNA: TGCAGCGTTTCTCCAGGCTCCTACGAGCAGTACTTC
CDR3 protein: CSVSPGSYEQYF

clone size: few
D gene: .
V gene: TRBV7-2
J gene: TRBJ1-1
CDR3 DNA: TGTGCCAGCAGCCTTGACAGAAACACTGAAGCTTTCTTT
CDR3 protein: CASSLDRNTEAFF

clone size: few
D gene: .
V gene: TRBV14
J gene: TRBJ2-7
CDR3 DNA: TGTGCCAGCAGCCAAGTCGGCAGGGGTCACGAGCAGTACTTC
CDR3 protein: CASSQVGRGHEQYF

clone size: few
D gene: TRBD1
V gene: TRBV5-6
J gene: TRBJ2-1
CDR3 DNA: TGTGCCAGCCTAACGGGGTACCGGGACAGGGCCTACAATGAGCAGTTCTTC
CDR3 protein: CASLTGYRDRAYNEQFF

clone size: few
D gene: .
V gene: TRBV25-1
J gene: TRBJ1-1
CDR3 DNA: TGTGCCAGCAGTGGGACTCCCTACACTGAAGCTTTCTTT
CDR3 protein: CASSGTPYTEAFF

clone size: .
D gene: .
V gene: TRBV28
J gene: TRBJ2-1
CDR3 DNA: TGTGCCAGCAGCCACGAGGTATGGGAGCAGTTCTTC
CDR3 protein: CASSHEVWEQFF

clone size: few
D gene: TRBD1
V gene: TRBV6-5
J gene: TRBJ2-7
CDR3 DNA: TGTGCCAGCATCCCGGACAGGGGGACCTACGAGCAGTACTTC
CDR3 protein: CASIPDRGTYEQYF

clone size: few
D gene: TRBD1
V gene: TRBV19
J gene: TRBJ2-1
CDR3 DNA: TGTGCCAGTAGTCCCTCCGGGACAGGGACGAATGAGCAGTTCTTC
CDR3 protein: CASSPSGTGTNEQFF

clone size: few
D gene: TRBD1
V gene: TRBV15
J gene: TRBJ2-1
CDR3 DNA: TGTGCCACCAGCAGAGGGGACAGGAACTCCTACAATGAGCAGTTCTTC
CDR3 protein: CATSRGDRNSYNEQFF

clone size: .
D gene: .
V gene: TRBV28
J gene: TRBJ2-3
CDR3 DNA: TGTGCCAGCATTTATCGGGGGAACACAGATACGCAGTATTTT
CDR3 protein: CASIYRGNTDTQYF

clone size: .
D gene: .
V gene: TRBV5-1
J gene: TRBJ2-1
CDR3 DNA: TGCGCCAGCAGCTTTGGCCAGTCCTACAATGAGCAGTTCTTC
CDR3 protein: CASSFGQSYNEQFF

clone size: .
D gene: TRBD1
V gene: TRBV7-2
J gene: TRBJ1-1
CDR3 DNA: TGTGCCAGCAGCTTAGTGGAGGGGGCGACTGAAGCTTTCTTT
CDR3 protein: CASSLVEGATEAFF

clone size: .
D gene: TRBD1
V gene: TRBV29-1
J gene: TRBJ1-1
CDR3 DNA: TGCAGCGTCCTCGACAGGGTTTCCACTGAAGCTTTCTTT
CDR3 protein: CSVLDRVSTEAFF

clone size: few
D gene: .
V gene: TRBV4-3
J gene: TRBJ2-3
CDR3 DNA: TGCGCCAGCAGCCAAGCTGTCATAGCATCAGATACGCAGTATTTT
CDR3 protein: CASSQAVIASDTQYF

clone size: .
D gene: TRBD1
V gene: TRBV30
J gene: TRBJ2-5
CDR3 DNA: TGTGCCTGGAGTGTACAGGGGGGTCCCGAGACCCAGTACTTC
CDR3 protein: CAWSVQGGPETQYF

clone size: few
D gene: TRBD2
V gene: TRBV29-1
J gene: TRBJ2-1
CDR3 DNA: TGCAGCGTTAGAGCGCTAGCGGGAGGGCCGGGGGCGGATGAGCAGTTCTTC
CDR3 protein: CSVRALAGGPGADEQFF

clone size: .
D gene: .
V gene: TRBV28
J gene: TRBJ2-7
CDR3 DNA: TGTGCCAGCAGCCGCACGTACAGGGTTAATCACGAGCAGTACTTC
CDR3 protein: CASSRTYRVNHEQYF

clone size: few
D gene: TRBD2
V gene: TRBV5-4
J gene: TRBJ2-1
CDR3 DNA: TGTGCCAGCAGCCCTAGGACTAGCGGGAGGAATGAGCAGTTCTTC
CDR3 protein: CASSPRTSGRNEQFF

clone size: .
D gene: .
V gene: TRBV29-1
J gene: TRBJ1-2
CDR3 DNA: TGCAGCGTTGTACAGGGAGCTAACTATGGCTACACCTTC
CDR3 protein: CSVVQGANYGYTF

clone size: few
D gene: .
V gene: TRBV11-2
J gene: TRBJ2-5
CDR3 DNA: TGTGCCAGCAGCTTTACAGGTTCGCTAGAGACCCAGTACTTC
CDR3 protein: CASSFTGSLETQYF

clone size: few
D gene: TRBD2
V gene: TRBV7-9
J gene: TRBJ2-7
CDR3 DNA: TGTGCCAGCAGCGGGACTAGCGGATCCTACGAGCAGTACTTC
CDR3 protein: CASSGTSGSYEQYF

clone size: .
D gene: .
V gene: TRBV13
J gene: TRBJ1-2
CDR3 DNA: TGTGCCAGCAGCCAATCAGGTCGGGAGGGTCTTGGCTACACCTTC
CDR3 protein: CASSQSGREGLGYTF

clone size: few
D gene: TRBD1
V gene: TRBV2
J gene: TRBJ2-7
CDR3 DNA: TGTGCCAGCAGTCCGGACAGGTACGAGCAGTACTTC
CDR3 protein: CASSPDRYEQYF

clone size: .
D gene: .
V gene: TRBV18
J gene: TRBJ1-2
CDR3 DNA: TGTGCCAGCTCACCTCAGGACAGCTATGGCTACACCTTC
CDR3 protein: CASSPQDSYGYTF

clone size: few
D gene: .
V gene: TRBV5-4
J gene: TRBJ2-7
CDR3 DNA: TGTGCCAGCAGCTTCCATCAGGGGAACGAGCAGTACTTC
CDR3 protein: CASSFHQGNEQYF

clone size: .
D gene: .
V gene: TRBV30
J gene: TRBJ2-7
CDR3 DNA: TGTGCCTTAACGTTAGCCTACGAGCAGTACTTC
CDR3 protein: CALTLAYEQYF

clone size: few
D gene: TRBD1
V gene: TRBV28
J gene: TRBJ2-7
CDR3 DNA: TGTGCCAGCACCCGAGACAGGGGCTACGAGCAGTACTTC
CDR3 protein: CASTRDRGYEQYF

clone size: .
D gene: .
V gene: TRBV6-5
J gene: TRBJ2-7
CDR3 DNA: TGTGCCAGCAAGGACAGATACGAGCAGTACTTC
CDR3 protein: CASKDRYEQYF

clone size: .
D gene: TRBD1
V gene: TRBV29-1
J gene: TRBJ2-3
CDR3 DNA: TGCAGCGCCTCTGACAGGGGCCGCACAGATACGCAGTATTTT
CDR3 protein: CSASDRGRTDTQYF

clone size: .
D gene: TRBD2
V gene: TRBV18
J gene: TRBJ2-7
CDR3 DNA: TGTGCCAGCTCACCAGTGACTAGCGGCTCCTACGAGCAGTACTTC
CDR3 protein: CASSPVTSGSYEQYF

clone size: .
D gene: TRBD1
V gene: TRBV19
J gene: TRBJ2-6
CDR3 DNA: TGTGCCACCGCCGGACAGGGGGCTTCCGGGGCCAACGTCCTGACTTTC
CDR3 protein: CATAGQGASGANVLTF